The source of this T cell receptor (beta chain) is a study of blood T cell repertoires in COVID-19. For the study at large: The United States, Italy and Spain provided the acute and convalescent COVID-19 samples. T cells, B-cell-depleted T cells, or PBMCs supplied cDNA or gDNA.

As handled by the study authors: Researchers report that nucleated cell counts were estimated from reference gene primer amplification. Clones were read by immunoSEQ multiplex PCR, and TCRdb kept only the in-frame ones, dropping some. That table is the source of V, J and clone size, and D and trimming were worked out from the DNA. This table holds some 80,000 clones, about four fifths found once. CDR3 length: 15 amino acids. Looked up from germline, CDR1 is SNHLY and CDR2 is FYNNEI. The V gene lost 7 bases and the J gene lost 2 bases, with 14 bases spanning the gap. This TCR derives from a woman aged 70-85 years with acute or convalescent COVID-19. Sequenced: peripheral blood. The V and J genes are TRBV2 and TRBJ1-4; maybe TRBD1 (6 bases). Here the CDR3 DNA reads TGTGCCAGCAACAGGGAGGGAACGACTAATGAAAAACTGTTTTTT. Translated: CASNREGTTNEKLFF.